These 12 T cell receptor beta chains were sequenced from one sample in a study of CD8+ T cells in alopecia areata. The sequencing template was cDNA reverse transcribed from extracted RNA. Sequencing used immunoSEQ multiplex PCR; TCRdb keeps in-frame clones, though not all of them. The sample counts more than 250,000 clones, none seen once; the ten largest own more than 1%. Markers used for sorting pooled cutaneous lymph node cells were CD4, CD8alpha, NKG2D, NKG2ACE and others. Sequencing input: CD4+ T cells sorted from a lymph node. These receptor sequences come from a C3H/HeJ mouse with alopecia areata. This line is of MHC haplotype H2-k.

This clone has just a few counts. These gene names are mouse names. CDR3 region: CTCSAVGGLYNSPLYF. CDR3 DNA, as far as it was read: TGCACCTGCAGTGCAGTGGGGGGCCTCTATAATTCGCCC. J is TRBJ1-6 and V is TRBV1, with D possibly matching TRBD1 (6 bases). The read falls 3 residues short of the CDR3 end, and the missing part is taken from the germline J gene. Being an ORF, TRBJ1-6 has a function that is uncertain. Germline values: CDR1 NSQYPW, CDR2 LRSPGD (reference sequence). Trimming shortened V by 1 base and J by 3 bases, and 10 bases separated the two germline ends. The CDR3 covers 16 residues.

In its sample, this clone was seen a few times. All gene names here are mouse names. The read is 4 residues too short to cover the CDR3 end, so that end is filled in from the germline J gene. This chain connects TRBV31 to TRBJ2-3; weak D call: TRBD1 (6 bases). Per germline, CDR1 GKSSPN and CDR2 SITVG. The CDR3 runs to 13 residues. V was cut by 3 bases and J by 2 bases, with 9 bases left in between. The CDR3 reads CAWSGDNAETLYF. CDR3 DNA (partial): TGTGCCTGGAGCGGGGACAATGCAGAA. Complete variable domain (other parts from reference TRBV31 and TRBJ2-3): AQTIHQWPVAEIKAVGSPLSLGCTIKGKSSPNLYWYWQATGGTLQQLFYSITVGQVESVVQLNLSASRPKDDQFILSTEKLLLSHSGFYLCAWSGDNAETLYFGSGTRLTVL.

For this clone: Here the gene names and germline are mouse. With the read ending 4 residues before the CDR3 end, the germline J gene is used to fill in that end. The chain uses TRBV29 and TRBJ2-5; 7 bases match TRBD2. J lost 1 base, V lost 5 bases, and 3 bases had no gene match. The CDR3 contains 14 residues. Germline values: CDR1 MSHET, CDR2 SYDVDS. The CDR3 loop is CASSPLGYQDTQYF. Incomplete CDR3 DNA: TGTGCTAGCAGTCCACTGGGGTACCAAGAC.

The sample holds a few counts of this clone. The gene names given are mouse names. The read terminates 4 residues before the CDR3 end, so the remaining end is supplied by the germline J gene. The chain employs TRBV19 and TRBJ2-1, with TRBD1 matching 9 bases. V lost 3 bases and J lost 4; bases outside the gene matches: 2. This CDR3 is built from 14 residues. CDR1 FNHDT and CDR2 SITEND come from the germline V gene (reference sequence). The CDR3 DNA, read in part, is TGTGCCAGCAGTAACGGACAGGGGTATGCT. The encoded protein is CASSNGQGYA. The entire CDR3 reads CASSNGQGYAEQFF. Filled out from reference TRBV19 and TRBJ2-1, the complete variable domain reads GGIITQTPKFLIGQEGQKLTLKCQQNFNHDTMYWYRQDSGKGLRLIYYSITENDLQKGDLSEGYDASREKKSSFSLTVTSAQKNEMAVFLCASSNGQGYAEQFFGPGTRLTVL.

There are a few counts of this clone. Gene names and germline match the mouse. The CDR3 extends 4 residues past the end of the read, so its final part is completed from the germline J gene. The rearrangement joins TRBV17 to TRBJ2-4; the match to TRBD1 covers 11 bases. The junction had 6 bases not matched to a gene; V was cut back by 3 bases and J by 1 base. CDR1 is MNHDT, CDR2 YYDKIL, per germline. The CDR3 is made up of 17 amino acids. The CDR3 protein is CASSRDRGRLGQNTLYF. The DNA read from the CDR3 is TGTGCTAGCAGTAGGGACAGGGGGCGCTTGGGTCAAAAC.

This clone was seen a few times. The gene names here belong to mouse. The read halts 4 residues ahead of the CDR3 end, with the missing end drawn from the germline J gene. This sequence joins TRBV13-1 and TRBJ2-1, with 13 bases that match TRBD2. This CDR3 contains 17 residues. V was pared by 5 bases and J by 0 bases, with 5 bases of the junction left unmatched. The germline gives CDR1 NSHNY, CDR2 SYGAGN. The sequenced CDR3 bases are TGTGCCAGCAGAGCCGGGACTGGGGGGGGTAACTATGCT. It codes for CASRAGTGGGNYA. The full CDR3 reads CASRAGTGGGNYAEQFF.

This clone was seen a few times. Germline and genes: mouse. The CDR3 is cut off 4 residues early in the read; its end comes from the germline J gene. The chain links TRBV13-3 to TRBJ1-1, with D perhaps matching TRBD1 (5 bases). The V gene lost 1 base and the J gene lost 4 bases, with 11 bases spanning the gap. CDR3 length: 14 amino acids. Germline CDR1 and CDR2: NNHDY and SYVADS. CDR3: CASSDPREGTEVFF. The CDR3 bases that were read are TGTGCCAGCAGTGATCCCAGGGAGGGCACA.

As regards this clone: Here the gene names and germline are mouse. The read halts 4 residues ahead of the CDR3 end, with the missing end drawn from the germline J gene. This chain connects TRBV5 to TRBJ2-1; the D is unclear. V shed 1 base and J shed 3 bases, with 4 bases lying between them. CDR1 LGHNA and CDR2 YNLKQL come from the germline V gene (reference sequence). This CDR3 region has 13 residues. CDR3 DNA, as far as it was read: TGTGCCAGCAGCCAAGCAGCCTATGCT. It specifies CASSQAAYA. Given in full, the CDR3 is CASSQAAYAEQFF.

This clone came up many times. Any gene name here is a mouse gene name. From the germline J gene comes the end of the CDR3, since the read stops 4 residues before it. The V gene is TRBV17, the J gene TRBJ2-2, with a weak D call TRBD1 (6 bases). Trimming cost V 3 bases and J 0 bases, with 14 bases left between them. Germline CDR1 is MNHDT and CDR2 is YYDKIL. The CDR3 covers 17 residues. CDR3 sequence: CASSRPRDTANTGQLYF. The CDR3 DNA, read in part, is TGTGCTAGCAGTAGGCCTCGGGACACTGCAAACACCGGG.

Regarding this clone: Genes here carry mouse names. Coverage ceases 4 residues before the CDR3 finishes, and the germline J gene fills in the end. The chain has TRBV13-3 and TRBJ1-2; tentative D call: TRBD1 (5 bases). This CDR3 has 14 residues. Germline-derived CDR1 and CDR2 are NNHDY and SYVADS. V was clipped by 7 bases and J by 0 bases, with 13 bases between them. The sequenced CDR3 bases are TGTGCCAGCCCCGGACAAAACGCAAACTCC. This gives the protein CASPGQNANS. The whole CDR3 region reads CASPGQNANSDYTF.

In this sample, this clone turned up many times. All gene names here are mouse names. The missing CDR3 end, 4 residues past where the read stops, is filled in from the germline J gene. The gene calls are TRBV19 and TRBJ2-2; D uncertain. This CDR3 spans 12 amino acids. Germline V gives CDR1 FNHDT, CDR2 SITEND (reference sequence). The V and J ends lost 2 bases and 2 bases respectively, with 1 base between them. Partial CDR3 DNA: TGTGCCAGCAGTATGAACACCGGG. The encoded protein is CASSMNTG. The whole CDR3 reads CASSMNTGQLYF. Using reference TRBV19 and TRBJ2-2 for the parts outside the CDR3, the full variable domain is GGIITQTPKFLIGQEGQKLTLKCQQNFNHDTMYWYRQDSGKGLRLIYYSITENDLQKGDLSEGYDASREKKSSFSLTVTSAQKNEMAVFLCASSMNTGQLYFGEGSKLTVL.

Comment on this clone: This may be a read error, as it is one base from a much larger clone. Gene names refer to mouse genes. The CDR3 loop reads CASSAWGSSYEQYF. Incomplete CDR3 DNA: TGTGCCAGCAGTGCCTGGGGGAGCTCCTAT. V gene TRBV13-3 combines with J gene TRBJ2-7, with 7 positions matching TRBD2. The read falls 4 residues short of the CDR3 end, and the missing part is taken from the germline J gene. The CDR3 runs to 14 residues. Trimming cost V 3 bases and J 0 bases; bases outside gene matches: 3. Per the germline V gene, CDR1 is NNHDY and CDR2 is SYVADS.